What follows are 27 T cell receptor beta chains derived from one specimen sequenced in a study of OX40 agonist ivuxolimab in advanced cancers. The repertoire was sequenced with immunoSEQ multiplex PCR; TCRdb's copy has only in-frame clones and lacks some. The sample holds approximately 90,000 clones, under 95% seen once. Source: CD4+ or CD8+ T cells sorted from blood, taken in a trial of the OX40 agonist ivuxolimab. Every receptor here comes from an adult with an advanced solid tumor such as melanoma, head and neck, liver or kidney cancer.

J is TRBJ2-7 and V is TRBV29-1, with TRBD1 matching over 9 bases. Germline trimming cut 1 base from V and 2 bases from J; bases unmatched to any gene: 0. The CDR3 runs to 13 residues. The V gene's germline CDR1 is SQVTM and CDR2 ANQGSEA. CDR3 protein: CSVEGDRAYEQYF. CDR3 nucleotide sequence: TGCAGCGTTGAAGGGGACAGGGCCTACGAGCAGTACTTC.

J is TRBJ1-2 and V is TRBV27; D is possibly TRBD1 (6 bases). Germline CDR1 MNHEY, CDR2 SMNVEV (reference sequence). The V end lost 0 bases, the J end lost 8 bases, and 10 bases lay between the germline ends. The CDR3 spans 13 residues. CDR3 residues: CASSLSQGSGYTF. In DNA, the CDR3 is TGTGCCAGCAGTTTATCACAGGGCTCCGGCTACACCTTC.

CDR3 protein: CASSYRGNTEAFF. DNA of the CDR3: TGTGCCAGCAGTTACCGGGGGAACACTGAAGCTTTCTTT. This chain joins TRBV6-5 and TRBJ1-1; D is unclear. Germline V gene lookup returns CDR1 MNHEY and CDR2 SVGAGI. Trimming removed 2 bases from V and 1 base from J, with 5 bases in between. This CDR3 region has 13 residues.

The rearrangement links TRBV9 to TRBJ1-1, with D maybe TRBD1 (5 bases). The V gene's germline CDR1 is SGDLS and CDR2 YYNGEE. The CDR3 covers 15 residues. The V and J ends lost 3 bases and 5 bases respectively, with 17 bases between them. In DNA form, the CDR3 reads TGTGCCAGCAGCGGTTGGGCAGGCGAGGGGACTGAAGCTTTCTTT. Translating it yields CASSGWAGEGTEAFF.

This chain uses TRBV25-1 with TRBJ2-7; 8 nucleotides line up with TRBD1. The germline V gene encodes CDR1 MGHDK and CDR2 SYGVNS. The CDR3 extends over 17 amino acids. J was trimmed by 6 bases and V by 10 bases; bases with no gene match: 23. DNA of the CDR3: TGTGCCACCCCATACTCAAGACAGGGGCCAGGGTTCACCGAGCAGTACTTC. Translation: CATPYSRQGPGFTEQYF.

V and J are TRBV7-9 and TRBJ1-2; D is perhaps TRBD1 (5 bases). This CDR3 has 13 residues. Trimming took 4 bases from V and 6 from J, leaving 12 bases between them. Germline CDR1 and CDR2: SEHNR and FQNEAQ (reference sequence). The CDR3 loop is CASSYSQGNGYTF. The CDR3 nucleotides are TGTGCCAGCAGCTATTCTCAGGGTAATGGCTACACCTTC.

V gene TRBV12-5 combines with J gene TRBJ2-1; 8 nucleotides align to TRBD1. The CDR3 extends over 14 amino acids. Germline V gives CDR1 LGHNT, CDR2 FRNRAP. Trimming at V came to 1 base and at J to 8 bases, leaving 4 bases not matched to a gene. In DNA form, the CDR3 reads TGTGCTAGTGGTTTGGCGTCAGGGGGCTATGAGCAGTTCTTC. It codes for CASGLASGGYEQFF.

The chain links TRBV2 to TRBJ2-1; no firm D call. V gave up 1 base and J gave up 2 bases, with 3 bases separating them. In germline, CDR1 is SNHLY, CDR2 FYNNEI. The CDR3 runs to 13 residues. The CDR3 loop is CASSEVPYNEQFF. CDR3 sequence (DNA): TGTGCCAGCAGTGAAGTGCCCTACAATGAGCAGTTCTTC.

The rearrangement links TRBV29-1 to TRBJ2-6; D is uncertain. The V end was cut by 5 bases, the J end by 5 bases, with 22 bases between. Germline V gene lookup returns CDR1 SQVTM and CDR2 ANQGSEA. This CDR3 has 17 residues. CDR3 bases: TGCAGCGTTCCCGAAAAACTAATACAAAGTCGGGCCAACGTCCTGACTTTC. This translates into CSVPEKLIQSRANVLTF.

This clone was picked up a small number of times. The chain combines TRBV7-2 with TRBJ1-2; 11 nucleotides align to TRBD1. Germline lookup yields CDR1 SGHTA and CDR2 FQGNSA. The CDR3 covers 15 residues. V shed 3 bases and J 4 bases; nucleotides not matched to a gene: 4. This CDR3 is CASSFHGTGGYGYTF. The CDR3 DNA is TGTGCCAGCAGCTTTCACGGGACAGGGGGCTATGGCTACACCTTC.

In DNA form, the CDR3 reads TGTGCCAGCAGTCGACAGGGGGATCAGCCCCAGCATTTT. The encoded protein is CASSRQGDQPQHF. The chain combines TRBV6-1 with TRBJ1-5; 9 nucleotides line up with TRBD1. The germline gives CDR1 MNHNS, CDR2 SASEGT. V lost 5 bases and J lost 5; bases outside the gene matches: 1. The CDR3 loop spans 13 amino acids.

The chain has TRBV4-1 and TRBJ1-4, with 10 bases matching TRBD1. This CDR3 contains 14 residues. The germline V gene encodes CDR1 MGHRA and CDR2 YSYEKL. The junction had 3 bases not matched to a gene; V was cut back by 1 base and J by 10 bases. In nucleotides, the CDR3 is TGCGCCAGCAGCCAAGGACAGGGGGCTGGAAAACTGTTTTTT. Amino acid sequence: CASSQGQGAGKLFF.

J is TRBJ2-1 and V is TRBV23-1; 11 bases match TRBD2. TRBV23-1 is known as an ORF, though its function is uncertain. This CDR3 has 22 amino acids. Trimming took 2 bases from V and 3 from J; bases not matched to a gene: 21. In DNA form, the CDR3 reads TGCGCCAGCAGTCAACTTCCGGCTAGCGGGAGGCCAATAGTACGAATCTACAATGAGCAGTTCTTC. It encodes CASSQLPASGRPIVRIYNEQFF.

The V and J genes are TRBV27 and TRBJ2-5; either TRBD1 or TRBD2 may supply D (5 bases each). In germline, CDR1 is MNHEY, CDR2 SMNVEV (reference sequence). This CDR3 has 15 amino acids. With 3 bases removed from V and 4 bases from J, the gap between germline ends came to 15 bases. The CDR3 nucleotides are TGTGCCAGCAGTTTTAGGGACCACGAGCGAGAGACCCAGTACTTC. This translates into CASSFRDHERETQYF.

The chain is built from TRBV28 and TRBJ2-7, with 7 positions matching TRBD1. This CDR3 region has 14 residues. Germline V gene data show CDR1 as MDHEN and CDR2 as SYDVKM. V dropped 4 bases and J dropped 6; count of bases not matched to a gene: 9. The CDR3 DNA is TGTGCCAGCAGTTCAAGGGACGACAGGGTCGAGCAGTACTTC. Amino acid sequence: CASSSRDDRVEQYF.

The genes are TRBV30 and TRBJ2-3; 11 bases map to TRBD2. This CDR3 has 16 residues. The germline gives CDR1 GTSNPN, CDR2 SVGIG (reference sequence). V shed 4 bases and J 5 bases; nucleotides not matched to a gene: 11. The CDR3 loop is CAWNLGGTSGRDTQYF. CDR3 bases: TGTGCCTGGAACCTAGGGGGCACTAGCGGGAGAGATACGCAGTATTTT.

The CDR3 protein is CASTPGQGRNTIYF. The DNA for the CDR3 is TGTGCCAGCACCCCGGGACAGGGGAGAAACACCATATATTTT. The chain couples TRBV6-6 to TRBJ1-3, with TRBD1 identical over 10 bases. The germline V gene has CDR1 MNHNY and CDR2 SVGAGI (reference sequence). There are 14 residues in the CDR3. Trimming removed 7 bases from V and 5 bases from J; junction bases left unmatched: 5.

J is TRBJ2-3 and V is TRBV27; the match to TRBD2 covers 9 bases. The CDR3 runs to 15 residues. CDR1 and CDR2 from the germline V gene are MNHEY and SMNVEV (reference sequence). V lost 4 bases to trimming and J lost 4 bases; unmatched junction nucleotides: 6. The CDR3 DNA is TGTGCCAGCAGTTATAGCGGGAGTTTCCCAGATACGCAGTATTTT. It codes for CASSYSGSFPDTQYF.

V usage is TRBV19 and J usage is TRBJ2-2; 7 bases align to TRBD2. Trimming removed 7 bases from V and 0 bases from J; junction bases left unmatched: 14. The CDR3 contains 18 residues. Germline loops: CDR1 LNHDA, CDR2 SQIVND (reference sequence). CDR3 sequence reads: CASTPRSLADSNTGELFF. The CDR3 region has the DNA TGTGCCAGTACCCCGCGGTCGCTAGCGGATTCGAACACCGGGGAGCTGTTTTTT.

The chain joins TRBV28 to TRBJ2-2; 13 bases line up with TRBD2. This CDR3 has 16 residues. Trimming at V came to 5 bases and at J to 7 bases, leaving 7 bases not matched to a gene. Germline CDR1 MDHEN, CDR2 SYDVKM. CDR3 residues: CASSLWTSGSGGELFF. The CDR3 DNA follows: TGTGCCAGCAGTCTTTGGACTAGCGGGAGTGGCGGGGAGCTGTTTTTT.

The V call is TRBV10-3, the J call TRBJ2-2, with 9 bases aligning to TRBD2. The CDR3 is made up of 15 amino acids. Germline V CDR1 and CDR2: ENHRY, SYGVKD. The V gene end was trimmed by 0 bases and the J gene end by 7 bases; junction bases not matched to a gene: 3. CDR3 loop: CAISESASGNGELFF. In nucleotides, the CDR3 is TGTGCCATCAGTGAGTCTGCTAGCGGGAACGGGGAGCTGTTTTTT.

The CDR3 is CASSQDTRGKKSYEQYF. CDR3 DNA: TGCGCCAGCAGCCAAGACACCCGCGGGAAGAAGTCCTACGAGCAGTACTTC. The J gene is TRBJ2-5, the V gene TRBV4-1; perhaps TRBD2 as D (6 bases). The DNA end is a closer match to TRBJ2-7, so the J assignment may be wrong. Germline V gene sequence: CDR1 MGHRA, CDR2 YSYEKL. This CDR3 contains 17 residues.

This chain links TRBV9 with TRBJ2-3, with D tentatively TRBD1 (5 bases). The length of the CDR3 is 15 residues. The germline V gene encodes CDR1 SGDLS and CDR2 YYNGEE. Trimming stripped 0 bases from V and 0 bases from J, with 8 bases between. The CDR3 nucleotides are TGTGCCAGCAGCGTAGTGGCAGGGAGCACAGATACGCAGTATTTT. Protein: CASSVVAGSTDTQYF. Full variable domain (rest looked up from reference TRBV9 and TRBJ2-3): DSGVTQTPKHLITATGQRVTLRCSPRSGDLSVYWYQQSLDQGLQFLIQYYNGEERAKGNILERFSAQQFPDLHSELNLSSLELGDSALYFCASSVVAGSTDTQYFGPGTRLTVL.

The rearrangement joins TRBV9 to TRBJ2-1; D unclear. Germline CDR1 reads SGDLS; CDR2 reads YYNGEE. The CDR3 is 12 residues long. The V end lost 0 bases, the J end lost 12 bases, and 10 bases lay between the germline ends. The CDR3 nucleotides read TGTGCCAGCAGCGTAGAGAGATCGATGCAGTTCTTC. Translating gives CASSVERSMQFF.

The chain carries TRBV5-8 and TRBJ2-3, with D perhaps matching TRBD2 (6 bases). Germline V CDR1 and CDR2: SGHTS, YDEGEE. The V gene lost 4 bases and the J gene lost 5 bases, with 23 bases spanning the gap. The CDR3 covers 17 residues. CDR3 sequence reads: CASSRGLLPPGGDTQYF. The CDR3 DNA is TGTGCCAGCAGCCGGGGACTCCTACCTCCCGGGGGAGATACGCAGTATTTT.

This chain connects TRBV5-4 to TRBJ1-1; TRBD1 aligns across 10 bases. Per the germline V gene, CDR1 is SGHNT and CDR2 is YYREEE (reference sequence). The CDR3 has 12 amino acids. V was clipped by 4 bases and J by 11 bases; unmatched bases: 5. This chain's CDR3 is CASSRDRGTAFF. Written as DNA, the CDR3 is TGTGCCAGCAGCCGGGACAGGGGAACGGCTTTCTTT.

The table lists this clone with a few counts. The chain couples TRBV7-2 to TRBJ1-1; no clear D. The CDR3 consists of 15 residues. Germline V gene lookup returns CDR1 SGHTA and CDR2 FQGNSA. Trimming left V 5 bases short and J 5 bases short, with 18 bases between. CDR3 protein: CASSRPGSVGTEAFF. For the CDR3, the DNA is TGTGCCAGCAGCCGACCGGGCTCAGTAGGGACTGAAGCTTTCTTT.